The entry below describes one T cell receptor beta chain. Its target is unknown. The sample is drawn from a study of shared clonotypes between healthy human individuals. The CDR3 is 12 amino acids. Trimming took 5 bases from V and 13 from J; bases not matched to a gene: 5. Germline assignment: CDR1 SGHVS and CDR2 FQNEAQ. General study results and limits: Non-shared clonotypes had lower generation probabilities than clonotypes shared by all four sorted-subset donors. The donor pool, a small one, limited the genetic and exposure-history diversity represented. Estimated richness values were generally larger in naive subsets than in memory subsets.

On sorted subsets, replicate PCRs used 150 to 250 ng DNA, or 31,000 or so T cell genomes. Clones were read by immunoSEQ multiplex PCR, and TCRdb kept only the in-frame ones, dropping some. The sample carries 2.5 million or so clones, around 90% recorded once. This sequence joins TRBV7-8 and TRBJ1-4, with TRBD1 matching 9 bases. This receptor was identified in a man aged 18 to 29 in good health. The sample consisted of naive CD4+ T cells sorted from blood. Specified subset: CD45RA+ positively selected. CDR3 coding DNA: TGTGCCAGCAGCGCAACAGGGGGCGGACTGTTTTTT. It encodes CASSATGGGLFF. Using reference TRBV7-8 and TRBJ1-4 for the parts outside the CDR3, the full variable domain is GAGVSQSPRYKVAKRGQDVALRCDPISGHVSLFWYQQALGQGPEFLTYFQNEAQLDKSGLPSDRFFAERPEGSVSTLKIQRTQQEDSAVYLCASSATGGGLFFGSGTQLSVL.